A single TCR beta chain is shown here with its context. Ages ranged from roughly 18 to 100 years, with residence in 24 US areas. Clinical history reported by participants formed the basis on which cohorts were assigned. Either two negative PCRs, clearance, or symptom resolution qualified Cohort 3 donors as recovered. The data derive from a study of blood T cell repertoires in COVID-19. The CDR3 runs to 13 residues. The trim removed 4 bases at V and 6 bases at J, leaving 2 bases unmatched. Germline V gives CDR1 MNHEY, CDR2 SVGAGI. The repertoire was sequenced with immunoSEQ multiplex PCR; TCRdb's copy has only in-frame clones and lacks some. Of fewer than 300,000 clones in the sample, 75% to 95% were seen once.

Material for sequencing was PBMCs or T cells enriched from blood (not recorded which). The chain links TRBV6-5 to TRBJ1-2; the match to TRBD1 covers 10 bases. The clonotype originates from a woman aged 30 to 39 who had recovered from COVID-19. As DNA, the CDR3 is TGTGCCAGCAGTTTCGGACAGGGGGATGGCTACACCTTC. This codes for CASSFGQGDGYTF.